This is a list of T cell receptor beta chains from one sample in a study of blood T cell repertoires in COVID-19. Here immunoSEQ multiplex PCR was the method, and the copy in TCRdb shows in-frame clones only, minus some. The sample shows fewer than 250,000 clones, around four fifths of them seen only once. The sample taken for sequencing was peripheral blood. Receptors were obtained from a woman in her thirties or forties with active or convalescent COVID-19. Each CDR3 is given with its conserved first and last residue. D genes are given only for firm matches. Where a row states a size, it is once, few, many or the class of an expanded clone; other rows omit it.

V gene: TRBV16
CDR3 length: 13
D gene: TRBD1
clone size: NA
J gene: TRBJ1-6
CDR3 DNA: TGTGCCAGCAGTGGGACAGACAATTCACCCCTCCACTTT
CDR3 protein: CASSGTDNSPLHF

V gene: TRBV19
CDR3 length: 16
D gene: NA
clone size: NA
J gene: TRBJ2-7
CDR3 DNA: TGTGCCAGTAGATTGCAGGGCCGAGGGGGCTCCTACGAGCAGTACTTC
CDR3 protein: CASRLQGRGGSYEQYF

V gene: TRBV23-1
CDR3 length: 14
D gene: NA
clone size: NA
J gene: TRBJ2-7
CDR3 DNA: TGCGCCAGCAGTCAACCATCCAGAACCTACGAGCAGTACTTC
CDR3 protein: CASSQPSRTYEQYF

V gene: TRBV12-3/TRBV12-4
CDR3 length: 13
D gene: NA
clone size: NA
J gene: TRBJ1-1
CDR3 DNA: TGTGCCAGCACCGCGGACAGAGCGACTGAAGCTTTCTTT
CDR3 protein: CASTADRATEAFF

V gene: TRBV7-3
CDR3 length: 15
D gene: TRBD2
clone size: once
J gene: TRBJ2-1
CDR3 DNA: TGTGCCAGCAGCCCCTCGGGACTAGCCCTCAATGAGCAGTTCTTC
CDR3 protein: CASSPSGLALNEQFF

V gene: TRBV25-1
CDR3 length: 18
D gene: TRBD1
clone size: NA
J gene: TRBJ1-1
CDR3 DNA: TGTGCCAGCAGTGAAGCCTTAGGACAGGGGGCCGGACGAACTGAAGCTTTCTTT
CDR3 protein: CASSEALGQGAGRTEAFF

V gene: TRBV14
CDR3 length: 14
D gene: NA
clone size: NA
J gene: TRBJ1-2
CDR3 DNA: TGTGCCAGCAGCCCCGGGTCATACTCCAGAGGCTACACCTTC
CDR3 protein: CASSPGSYSRGYTF

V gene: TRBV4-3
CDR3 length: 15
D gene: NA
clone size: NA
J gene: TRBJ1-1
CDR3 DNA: TGCGCCAGCAGCCAAGACTCGGCGGTGAACACTGAAGCTTTCTTT
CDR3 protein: CASSQDSAVNTEAFF

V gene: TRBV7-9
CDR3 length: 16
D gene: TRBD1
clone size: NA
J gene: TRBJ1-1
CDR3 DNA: TGTGCCAGCAGCCACCCCTTCCGGACAGGGGAACCTGAAGCTTTCTTT
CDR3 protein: CASSHPFRTGEPEAFF

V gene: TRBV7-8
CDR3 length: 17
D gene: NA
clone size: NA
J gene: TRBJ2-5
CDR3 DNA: TGTGCCAGCAGCTTAGGAATAGCCACCTACCCCCAAGAGACCCAGTACTTC
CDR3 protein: CASSLGIATYPQETQYF

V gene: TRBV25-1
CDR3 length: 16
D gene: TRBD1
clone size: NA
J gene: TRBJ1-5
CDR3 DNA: TGTGCCAGCAGTGAGGGACAGGGGACGAGGGGTCAGCCCCAGCATTTT
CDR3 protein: CASSEGQGTRGQPQHF

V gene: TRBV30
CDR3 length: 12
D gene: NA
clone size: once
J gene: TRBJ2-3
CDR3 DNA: TGTGCCTGGAGTCGTAGCACAGATACGCAGTATTTT
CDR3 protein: CAWSRSTDTQYF

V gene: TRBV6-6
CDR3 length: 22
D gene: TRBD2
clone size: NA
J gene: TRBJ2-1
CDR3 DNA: TGTGCCAGCAGCTACCTTCGGGGTCGAGCGGGAGGGCCCTATAGCTCCTACAATGAGCAGTTCTTC
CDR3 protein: CASSYLRGRAGGPYSSYNEQFF

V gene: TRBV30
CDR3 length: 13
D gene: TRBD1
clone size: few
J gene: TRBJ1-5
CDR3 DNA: TGTGCCTGGAGTGTACAGGGGAATCAGCCCCAGCATTTT
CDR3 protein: CAWSVQGNQPQHF

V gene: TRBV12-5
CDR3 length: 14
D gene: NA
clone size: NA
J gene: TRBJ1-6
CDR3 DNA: TGTGCTAGTGGACCGACAGGATTCGATTCACCCCTCCACTTT
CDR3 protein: CASGPTGFDSPLHF

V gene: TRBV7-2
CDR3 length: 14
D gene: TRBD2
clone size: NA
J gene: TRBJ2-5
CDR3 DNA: TGTGCCAGCAGCTCGAGCGGGGGAGAAGAGACCCAGTACTTC
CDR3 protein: CASSSSGGEETQYF

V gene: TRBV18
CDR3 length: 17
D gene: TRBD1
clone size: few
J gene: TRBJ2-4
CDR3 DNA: TGTGCCAGCTCACCACAGACAGGGCGACTAGCCAAAAACATTCAGTACTTC
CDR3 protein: CASSPQTGRLAKNIQYF

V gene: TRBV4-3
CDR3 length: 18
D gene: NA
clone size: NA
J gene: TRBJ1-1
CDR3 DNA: TGCGCCAGCAGCCATTCTGGGTCGCGTTCAGGGATGAACACTGAAGCTTTCTTT
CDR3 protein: CASSHSGSRSGMNTEAFF

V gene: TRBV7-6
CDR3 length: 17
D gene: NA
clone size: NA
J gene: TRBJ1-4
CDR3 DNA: TGTGCCAGCAGCTCCGTTGGGGGGGGAATACAGGGAGTAAAACTGTTTTTT
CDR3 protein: CASSSVGGGIQGVKLFF

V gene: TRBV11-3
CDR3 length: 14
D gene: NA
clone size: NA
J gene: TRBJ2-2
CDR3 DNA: TGTGCCAGCACCCGATTGAGCCATAGCGGGGAGCTGTTTTTT
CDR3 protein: CASTRLSHSGELFF

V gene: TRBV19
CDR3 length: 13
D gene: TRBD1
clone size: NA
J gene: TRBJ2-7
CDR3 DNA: TGTGCCAGTAGTCTGACAGGGGCCTACGAGCAGTACTTC
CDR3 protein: CASSLTGAYEQYF

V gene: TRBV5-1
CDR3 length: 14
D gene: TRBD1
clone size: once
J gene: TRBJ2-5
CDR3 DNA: TGCGCCAGCAGCTCCCAGGGGGTCGGAGAGACCCAGTACTTC
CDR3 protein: CASSSQGVGETQYF

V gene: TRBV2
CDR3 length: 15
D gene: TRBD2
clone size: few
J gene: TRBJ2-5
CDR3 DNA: TGTGCCAGCAGCATCACTAGCGGGAGTGGGGAGACCCAGTACTTC
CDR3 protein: CASSITSGSGETQYF

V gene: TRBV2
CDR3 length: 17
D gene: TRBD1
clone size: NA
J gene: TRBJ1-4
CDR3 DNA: TGTGCCAGCAGTTTGTCCCGGGACAGGGGGGTTGGGGAAAAACTGTTTTTT
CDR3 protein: CASSLSRDRGVGEKLFF

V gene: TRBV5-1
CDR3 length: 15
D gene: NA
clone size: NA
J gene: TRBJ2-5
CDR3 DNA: TGCGCCAGCAGCCCCCAAACCGGGACACAAGAGACCCAGTACTTC
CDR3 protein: CASSPQTGTQETQYF

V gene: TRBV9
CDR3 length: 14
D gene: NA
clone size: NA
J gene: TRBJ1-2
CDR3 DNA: TGTGCCAGCAGCCCGGGATTAAGGACTGGGGGCTACACCTTC
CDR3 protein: CASSPGLRTGGYTF

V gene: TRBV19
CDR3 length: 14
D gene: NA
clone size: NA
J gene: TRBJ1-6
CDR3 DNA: TGTGCCAGTATGGGGCGTACCCCGAATTCACCCCTCCACTTT
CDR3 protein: CASMGRTPNSPLHF

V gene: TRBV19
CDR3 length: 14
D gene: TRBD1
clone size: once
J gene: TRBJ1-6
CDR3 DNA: TGTGCCAGTACCAGGACAGGGGATAATTCACCCCTCCACTTT
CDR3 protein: CASTRTGDNSPLHF

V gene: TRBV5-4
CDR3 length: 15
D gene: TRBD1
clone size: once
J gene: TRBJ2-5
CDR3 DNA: TGTGCCAGCAGCTTGGGGGGGACAGCCCAAGAGACCCAGTACTTC
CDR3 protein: CASSLGGTAQETQYF

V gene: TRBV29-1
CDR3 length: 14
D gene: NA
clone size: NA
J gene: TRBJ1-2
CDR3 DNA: TGCAGCGTTGTCCGCGGGGGCGACTATGTGGGCTACACCTTC
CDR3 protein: CSVVRGGDYVGYTF

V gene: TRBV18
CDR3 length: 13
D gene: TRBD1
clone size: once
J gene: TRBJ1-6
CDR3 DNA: TGTGCCACCCGGACAGGTTATAATTCACCCCTCCACTTT
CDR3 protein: CATRTGYNSPLHF

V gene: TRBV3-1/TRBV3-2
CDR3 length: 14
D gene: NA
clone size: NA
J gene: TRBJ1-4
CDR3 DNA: TGTGCCAGCAGCCCGACAGCAACTAATGAAAAACTGTTTTTT
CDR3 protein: CASSPTATNEKLFF

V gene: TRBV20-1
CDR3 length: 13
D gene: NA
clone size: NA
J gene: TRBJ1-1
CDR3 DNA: TGCAGTGCTAGTTCTGGGGGGTACACTGAAGCTTTCTTT
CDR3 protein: CSASSGGYTEAFF

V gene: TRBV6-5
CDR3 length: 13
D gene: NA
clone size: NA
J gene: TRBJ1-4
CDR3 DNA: TGTGCCAGCAGGACTGCTACTAATGAAAAACTGTTTTTT
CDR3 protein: CASRTATNEKLFF

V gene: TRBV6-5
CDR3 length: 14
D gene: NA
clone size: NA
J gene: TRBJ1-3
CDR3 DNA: TGTGCCAGCAGTTACGAGGGCCCGGGAAACACCATATATTTT
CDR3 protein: CASSYEGPGNTIYF

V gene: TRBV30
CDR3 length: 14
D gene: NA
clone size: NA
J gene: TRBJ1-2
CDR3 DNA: TGTGCCTGGAGCCCCGCAGGGTTAGGCAACGGCTACACCTTC
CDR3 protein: CAWSPAGLGNGYTF

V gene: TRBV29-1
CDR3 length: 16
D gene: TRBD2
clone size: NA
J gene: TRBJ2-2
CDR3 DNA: TGCAGCTTTTTGTCCCAGGCAGCGGGAAACACCGGGGAGCTGTTTTTT
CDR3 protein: CSFLSQAAGNTGELFF

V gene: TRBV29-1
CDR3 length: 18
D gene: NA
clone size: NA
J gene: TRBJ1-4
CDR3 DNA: TGCAGCGTTGGCAACCAAAGAAAAAGGCCAGGGCCAAATGAAAAACTGTTTTTT
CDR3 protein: CSVGNQRKRPGPNEKLFF

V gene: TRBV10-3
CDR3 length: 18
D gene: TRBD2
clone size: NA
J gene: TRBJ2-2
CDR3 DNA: TGTGCCATCACGGGGACTAGCGGAGGGGGCGAGAACACCGGGGAGCTGTTTTTT
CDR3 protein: CAITGTSGGGENTGELFF

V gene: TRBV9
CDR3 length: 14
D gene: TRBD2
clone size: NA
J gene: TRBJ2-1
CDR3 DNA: TGTGCCAGCATGAGCGGCGGGGGGGCGGATGAGCAGTTCTTC
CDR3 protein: CASMSGGGADEQFF

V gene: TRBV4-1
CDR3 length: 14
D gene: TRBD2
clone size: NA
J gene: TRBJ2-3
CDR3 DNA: TGCGCCAGCAGCCGATCCCCTAGCGGTGATACGCAGTATTTT
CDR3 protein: CASSRSPSGDTQYF